The entry that follows covers one T cell receptor (beta chain) sequence. Its matching antigen is unknown. Peripheral blood was collected from the related graft donor on the marrow donation day. This specimen comes from a study of T cells after posttransplantation cyclophosphamide. After removal of 5 bases from V and 1 base from J, the junction contained 6 bases not matched to a gene. CDR3 size: 15 residues. Germline CDR1 SEHNR, CDR2 FQNEAQ (reference sequence). Sequencing was performed with immunoSEQ multiplex PCR; in TCRdb, only in-frame clones are kept and a portion is missing. The sample has under 50,000 clones, none seen only once. General observations from the study: Donor CD8+ memory clones often dominated recipient blood repertoires at later times.

This clonotype originated in a man aged 35-49 years in good health, CMV-negative, and a related stem cell transplant donor. The V and J genes are TRBV7-9 and TRBJ1-1; TRBD1 matches at 8 bases. Sequenced input: PBMCs. CDR3 bases: TGTGCCAGCAGCCAAGATGGGACAGGGAACACTGAAGCTTTCTTT. Residues: CASSQDGTGNTEAFF. The full variable domain, with the rest looked up from reference TRBV7-9 and TRBJ1-1, is DTGVSQNPRHKITKRGQNVTFRCDPISEHNRLYWYRQTLGQGPEFLTYFQNEAQLEKSRLLSDRFSAERPKGSFSTLEIQRTEQGDSAMYLCASSQDGTGNTEAFFGQGTRLTVV.